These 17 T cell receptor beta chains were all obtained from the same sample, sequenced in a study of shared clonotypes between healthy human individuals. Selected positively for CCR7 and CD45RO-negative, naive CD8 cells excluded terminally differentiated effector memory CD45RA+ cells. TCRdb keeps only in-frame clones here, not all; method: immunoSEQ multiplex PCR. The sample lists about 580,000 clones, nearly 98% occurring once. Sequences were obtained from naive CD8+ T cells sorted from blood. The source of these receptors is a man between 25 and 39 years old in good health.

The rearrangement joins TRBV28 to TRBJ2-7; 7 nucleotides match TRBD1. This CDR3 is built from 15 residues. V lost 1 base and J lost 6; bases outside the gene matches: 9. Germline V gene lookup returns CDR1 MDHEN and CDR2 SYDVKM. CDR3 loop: CASSLSQRTGIEQYF. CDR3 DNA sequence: TGTGCCAGCAGTTTATCGCAAAGGACAGGAATCGAGCAGTACTTC.

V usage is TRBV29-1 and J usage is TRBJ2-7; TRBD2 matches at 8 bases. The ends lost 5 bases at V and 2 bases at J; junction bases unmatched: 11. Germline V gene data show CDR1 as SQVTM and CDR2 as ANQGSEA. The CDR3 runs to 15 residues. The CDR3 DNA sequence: TGCAGCGTTTTAACAGAGACTAGCGCTGCCTACGAGCAGTACTTC. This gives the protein CSVLTETSAAYEQYF.

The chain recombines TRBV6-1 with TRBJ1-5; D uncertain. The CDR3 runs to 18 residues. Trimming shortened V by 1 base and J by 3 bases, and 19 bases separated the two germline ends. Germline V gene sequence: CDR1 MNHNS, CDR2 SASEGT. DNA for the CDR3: TGTGCCAGCAGTGAAGATTTACTCCTATCCATCTCCAATCAGCCCCAGCATTTT. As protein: CASSEDLLLSISNQPQHF.

The CDR3 nucleotides read TGCGCCAGCAGCCTAAGGGTAGGGAACTACGAGCAGTACTTC. Protein: CASSLRVGNYEQYF. V usage is TRBV5-1 and J usage is TRBJ2-7, with D unresolved. The CDR3 consists of 14 residues. Trimming removed 4 bases at V and 3 bases at J, with 14 bases between. The germline V gene encodes CDR1 SGHRS and CDR2 YFSETQ.

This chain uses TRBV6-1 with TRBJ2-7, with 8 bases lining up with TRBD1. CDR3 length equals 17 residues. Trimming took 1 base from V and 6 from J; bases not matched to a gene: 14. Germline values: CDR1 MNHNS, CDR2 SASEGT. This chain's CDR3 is CASSEEDRTGLFGEQYF. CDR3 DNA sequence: TGTGCCAGCAGTGAAGAAGACCGGACAGGGTTGTTCGGCGAGCAGTACTTC.

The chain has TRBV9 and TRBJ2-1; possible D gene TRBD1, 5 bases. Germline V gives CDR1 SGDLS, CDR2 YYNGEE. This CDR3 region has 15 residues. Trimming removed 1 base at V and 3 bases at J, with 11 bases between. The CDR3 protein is CASSVYYDSYNEQFF. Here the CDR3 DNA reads TGTGCCAGCAGCGTATACTATGACAGCTACAATGAGCAGTTCTTC. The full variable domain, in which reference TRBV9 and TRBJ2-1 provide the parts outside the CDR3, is DSGVTQTPKHLITATGQRVTLRCSPRSGDLSVYWYQQSLDQGLQFLIQYYNGEERAKGNILERFSAQQFPDLHSELNLSSLELGDSALYFCASSVYYDSYNEQFFGPGTRLTVL.

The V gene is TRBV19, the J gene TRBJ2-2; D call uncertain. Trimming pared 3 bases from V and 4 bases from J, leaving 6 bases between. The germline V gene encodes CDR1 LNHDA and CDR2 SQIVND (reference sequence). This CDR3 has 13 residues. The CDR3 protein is CASSITPTGELFF. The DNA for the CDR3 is TGTGCCAGTAGTATTACGCCCACCGGGGAGCTGTTTTTT. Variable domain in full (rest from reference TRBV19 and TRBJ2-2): DGGITQSPKYLFRKEGQNVTLSCEQNLNHDAMYWYRQDPGQGLRLIYYSQIVNDFQKGDIAEGYSVSREKKESFPLTVTSAQKNPTAFYLCASSITPTGELFFGEGSRLTVL.

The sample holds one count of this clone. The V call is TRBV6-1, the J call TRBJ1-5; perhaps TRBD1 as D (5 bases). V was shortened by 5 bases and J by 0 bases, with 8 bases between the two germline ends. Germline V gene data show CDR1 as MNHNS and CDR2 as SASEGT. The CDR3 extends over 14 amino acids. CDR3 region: CASSYDSSNQPQHF. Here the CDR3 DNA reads TGTGCCAGCAGTTATGACAGTAGCAATCAGCCCCAGCATTTT.

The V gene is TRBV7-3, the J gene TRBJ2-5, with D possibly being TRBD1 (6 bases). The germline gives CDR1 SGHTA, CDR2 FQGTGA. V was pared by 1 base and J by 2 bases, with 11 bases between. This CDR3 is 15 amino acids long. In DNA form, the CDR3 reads TGTGCCAGCAGCTTAAAACAGGGACATCAAGAGACCCAGTACTTC. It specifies CASSLKQGHQETQYF.

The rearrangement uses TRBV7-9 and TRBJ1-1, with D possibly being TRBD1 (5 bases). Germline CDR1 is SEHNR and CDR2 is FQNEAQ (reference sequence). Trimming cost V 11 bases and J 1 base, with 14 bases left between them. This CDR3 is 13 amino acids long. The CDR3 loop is CAPGRSGNTEAFF. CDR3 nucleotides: TGTGCCCCAGGGAGAAGCGGGAACACTGAAGCTTTCTTT.

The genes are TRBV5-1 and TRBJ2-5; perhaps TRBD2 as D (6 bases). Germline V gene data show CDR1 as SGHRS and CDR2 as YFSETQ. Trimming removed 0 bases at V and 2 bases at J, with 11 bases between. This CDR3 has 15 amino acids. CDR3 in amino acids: CASSLVGSRQETQYF. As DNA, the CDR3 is TGCGCCAGCAGCTTGGTCGGGAGTCGTCAAGAGACCCAGTACTTC.

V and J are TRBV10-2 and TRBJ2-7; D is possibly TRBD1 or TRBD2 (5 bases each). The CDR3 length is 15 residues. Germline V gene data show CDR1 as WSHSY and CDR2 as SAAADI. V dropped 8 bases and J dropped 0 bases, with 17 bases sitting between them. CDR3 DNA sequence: TGCGCCAGCTGGGGGTCGGTTACCAGCTCCTACGAGCAGTACTTC. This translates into CASWGSVTSSYEQYF.

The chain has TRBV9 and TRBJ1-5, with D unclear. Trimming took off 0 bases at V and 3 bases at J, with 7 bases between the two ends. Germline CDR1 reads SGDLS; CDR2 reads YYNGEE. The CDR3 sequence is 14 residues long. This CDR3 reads CASSVGPSNQPQHF. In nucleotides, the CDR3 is TGTGCCAGCAGCGTAGGGCCCTCCAATCAGCCCCAGCATTTT.

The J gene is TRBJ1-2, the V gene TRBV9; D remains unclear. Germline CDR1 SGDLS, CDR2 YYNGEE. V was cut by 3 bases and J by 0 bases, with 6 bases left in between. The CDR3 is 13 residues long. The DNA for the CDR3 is TGTGCCAGCAGCGAGAAGGCTAACTATGGCTACACCTTC. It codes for CASSEKANYGYTF.

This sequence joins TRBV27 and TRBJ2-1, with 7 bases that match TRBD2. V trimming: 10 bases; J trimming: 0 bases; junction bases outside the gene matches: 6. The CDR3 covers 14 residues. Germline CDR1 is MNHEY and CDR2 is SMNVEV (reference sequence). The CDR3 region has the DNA TGTGCCACCCTCGGCGGGAGCTCCTACAATGAGCAGTTCTTC. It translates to CATLGGSSYNEQFF.

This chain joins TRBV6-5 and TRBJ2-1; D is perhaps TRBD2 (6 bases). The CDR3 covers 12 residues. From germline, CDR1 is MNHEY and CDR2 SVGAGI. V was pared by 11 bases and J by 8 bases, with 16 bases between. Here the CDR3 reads CAGGRGFHEQFF. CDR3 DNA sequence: TGTGCCGGCGGTCGGGGGTTCCATGAGCAGTTCTTC.

The DNA for the CDR3 is TGTGCCAGCAGCTTAGACAGGGGCGGTGAAAAACTGTTTTTT. Its protein is CASSLDRGGEKLFF. The V gene is TRBV7-9, the J gene TRBJ1-4; 7 nucleotides line up with TRBD1. Germline lookup yields CDR1 SEHNR and CDR2 FQNEAQ (reference sequence). The trim removed 1 base at V and 7 bases at J, leaving 3 bases unmatched. CDR3 length: 14 amino acids.